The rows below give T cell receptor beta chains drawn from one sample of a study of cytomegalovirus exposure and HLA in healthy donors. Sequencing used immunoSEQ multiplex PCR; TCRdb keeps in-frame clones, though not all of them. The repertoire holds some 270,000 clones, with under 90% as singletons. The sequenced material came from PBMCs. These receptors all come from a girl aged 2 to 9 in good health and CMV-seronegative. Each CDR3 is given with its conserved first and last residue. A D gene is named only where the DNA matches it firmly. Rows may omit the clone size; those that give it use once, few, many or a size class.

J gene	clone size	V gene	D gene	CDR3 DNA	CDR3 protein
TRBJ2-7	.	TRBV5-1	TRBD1	TGCGCCAGCAGCGCCGGGACAGGGGCGTACGAGCAGTACTTC	CASSAGTGAYEQYF
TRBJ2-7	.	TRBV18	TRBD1	TGTGCCAGCTCACCACCGACAGGGGGCCCTGCCGAGCAGTACTTC	CASSPPTGGPAEQYF
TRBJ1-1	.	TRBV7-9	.	TGTGCCAGCAGCTTAGAGGGGATGAACACTGAAGCTTTCTTT	CASSLEGMNTEAFF
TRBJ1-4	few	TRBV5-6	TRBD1	TGTGCCAGCAGCTTGCAGGGGGCAAAACTGTTTTTT	CASSLQGAKLFF
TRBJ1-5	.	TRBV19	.	TGTGCCAGTAGTATAGAAGCCAGGAATCAGCCCCAGCATTTT	CASSIEARNQPQHF
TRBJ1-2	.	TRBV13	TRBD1	TGTGCCAGCAGCCATACAGGGGCAGCCTCTTATGGCTACACCTTC	CASSHTGAASYGYTF
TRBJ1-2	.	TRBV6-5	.	TGTGCCAGCAGTTACTCGAGAATTAACTATGGCTACACCTTC	CASSYSRINYGYTF
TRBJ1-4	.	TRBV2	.	TGTGCCAGCAGTGTGGGCACAGGTTATGAAAAACTGTTTTTT	CASSVGTGYEKLFF
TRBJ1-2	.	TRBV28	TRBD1	TGTGCCAGCAGTATCGGACAGGTTAACTATGGCTACACCTTC	CASSIGQVNYGYTF
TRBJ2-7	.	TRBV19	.	TGTGCCAGTAGTAACGCCACCACCCACTCTTCGGAGCAGTACTTC	CASSNATTHSSEQYF
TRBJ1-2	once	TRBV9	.	TGTGCCAGCAGCGTAAGCGGCTTGAATGGCTACACCTTC	CASSVSGLNGYTF
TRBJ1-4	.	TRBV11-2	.	TGTGCCAGCAGCTTACAAGAAAAACTGTTTTTT	CASSLQEKLFF
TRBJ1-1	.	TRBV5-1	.	TGCGCCACTGCTGAGGGGGTTGGCACTGAAGCTTTCTTT	CATAEGVGTEAFF
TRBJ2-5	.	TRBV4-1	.	TGCGCCAGCAGCCACTGGGCCTCGGCTGGGGAGACCCAGTACTTC	CASSHWASAGETQYF
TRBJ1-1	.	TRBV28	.	TGTGCCAGCAGTTTAAGGCAGGGAAGGGACACTGAAGCTTTCTTT	CASSLRQGRDTEAFF
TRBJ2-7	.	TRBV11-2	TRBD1	TGTGCCAGCAGCTCCTGGGACAGGGGACTCGGGGAGCAGTACTTC	CASSSWDRGLGEQYF
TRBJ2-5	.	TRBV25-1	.	TGTGCCAGCAGTGAGTGGGGACTCCAAGAGACCCAGTACTTC	CASSEWGLQETQYF
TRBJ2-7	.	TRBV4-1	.	TGCGCCAGCAGCCCGGGGGGCGCCCAAAACTACGAGCAGTACTTC	CASSPGGAQNYEQYF
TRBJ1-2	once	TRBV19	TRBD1	TGTGCCAGTAGCATATGGACAGGGAACTATGGCTACACCTTC	CASSIWTGNYGYTF
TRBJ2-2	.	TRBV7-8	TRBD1	TGTGCCAGCAGATTGACAGGGGGCGTCACCGGGGAGCTGTTTTTT	CASRLTGGVTGELFF
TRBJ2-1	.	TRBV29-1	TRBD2	TGCAGCGCAAAACCGGGACTAGTGAGTAATGAGCAGTTCTTC	CSAKPGLVSNEQFF
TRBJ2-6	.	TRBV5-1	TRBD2	TGCGCCAGCAGCTTCGGGGGGGCGCCCTCTGGGGCCAACGTCCTGACTTTC	CASSFGGAPSGANVLTF
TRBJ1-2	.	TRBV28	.	TGTGCCAGCACGACGGCGTCCAGACAGTCCTGGGCTCGGGTCTATGGCTACACCTTC	CASTTASRQSWARVYGYTF
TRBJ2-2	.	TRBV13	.	TGTGCCAGCAGCTTCAAGGCGGGCACCGGGGAGCTGTTTTTT	CASSFKAGTGELFF
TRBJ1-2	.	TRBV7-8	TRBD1	TGTGCCAGCAGCGGAGGAACAGGGGAGAATGGCTACACCTTC	CASSGGTGENGYTF
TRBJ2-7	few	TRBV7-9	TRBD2	TGTGCCAGCAGCTTAGTAGGGCGGGAGAGTCCCCCACCCTACGAGCAGTACTTC	CASSLVGRESPPPYEQYF
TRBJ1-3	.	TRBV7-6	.	TGTGCCAGCAGCTCCAACGGGGGTATCGCCGGAAACACCATATATTTT	CASSSNGGIAGNTIYF
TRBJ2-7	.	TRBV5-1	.	TGCGCCAGCAGCGCACCACAGGGTTACGAGCAGTACTTC	CASSAPQGYEQYF